This is a list of T cell receptor beta chains from one sample in a study of CD8+ T cells in alopecia areata. Libraries were prepared by immunoSEQ multiplex PCR; TCRdb keeps only in-frame clonotypes and omits some of them. The sample has more than 200,000 clones, just over 65% seen once. The sequencing used CD4+ T cells sorted from blood, collected around week 44, from a patient treated with tofacitinib. The receptors derive from a human donor with alopecia areata. Both conserved end residues are part of each CDR3. A D gene is named only where the DNA matches it firmly. The listing skips clone size in some rows; elsewhere it reads once, few, many or a size class.

clone_size d_call cdr3_length v_call cdr3_aa
. . 14 TRBV29-1 CSGTCNPATQPQHF
. . 13 TRBV2 CASTPFGYNEQFF
. TRBD1 17 TRBV14 CASSPRQGAPMDTEAFF
. TRBD2 14 TRBV29-1 CSAGGLAGTGELFF
once . 12 TRBV29-1 CSARDTENEQFF
few . 16 TRBV6-6 CASSYSSARGTDTQYF
. . 15 TRBV4-3 CASSQQGLGEYEQYF
few . 12 TRBV2 CASKGDNEKLFF
. . 13 TRBV7-3 CASSLMGDRGYTF
many . 15 TRBV11-2 CASSLEGGQLEKLFF
once . 12 TRBV12-5 CASGLLTGELFF
. . 12 TRBV27 CASTPTNYGYTF
few . 12 TRBV29-1 CSVDLPNYGYTF
. . 17 TRBV15 CATSAHLPGATNEKLFF
. . 14 TRBV28 CASSSSDRSDIQYF
few . 14 TRBV5-1 CASSLGRVNTEAFF
. . 15 TRBV7-8 CASSRRGSNTGELFF
few . 14 TRBV29-1 CSVDIHSMNTEAFF
. TRBD2 14 TRBV7-9 CASSKLADTDTQYF
many TRBD1 15 TRBV19 CASSIAGQGDIGAFF
. TRBD1 13 TRBV10-3 CAIATGVSTEAFF
once TRBD1 16 TRBV30 CAWSPTGQGRLYEQYF
. . 13 TRBV4-3 CASSQDGSQPQHF
. . 15 TRBV5-1 CASSLGSSYPYEQYF
. . 12 TRBV29-1 CSARGGDHEQYF
. . 16 TRBV29-1 CSVSGGARLAKNIQYF